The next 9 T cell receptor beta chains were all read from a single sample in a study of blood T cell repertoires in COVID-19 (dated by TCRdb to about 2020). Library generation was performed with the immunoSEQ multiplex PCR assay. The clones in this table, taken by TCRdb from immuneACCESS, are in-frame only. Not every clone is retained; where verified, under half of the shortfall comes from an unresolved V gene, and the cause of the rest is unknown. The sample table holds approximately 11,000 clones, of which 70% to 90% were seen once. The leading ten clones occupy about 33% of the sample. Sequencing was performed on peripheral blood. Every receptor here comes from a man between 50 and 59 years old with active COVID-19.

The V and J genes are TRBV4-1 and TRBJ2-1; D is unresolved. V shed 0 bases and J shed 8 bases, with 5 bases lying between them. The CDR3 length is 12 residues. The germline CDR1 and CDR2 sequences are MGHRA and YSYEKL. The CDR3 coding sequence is TGCGCCAGCAGCCAAGATGAGGATGAGCAGTTCTTC. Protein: CASSQDEDEQFF.

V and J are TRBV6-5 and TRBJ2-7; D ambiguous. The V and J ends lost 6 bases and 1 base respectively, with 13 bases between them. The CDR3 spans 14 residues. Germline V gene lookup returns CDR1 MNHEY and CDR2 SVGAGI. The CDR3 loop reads CASRPKQTSYEQYF. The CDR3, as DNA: TGTGCCAGCAGACCCAAGCAGACTTCCTACGAGCAGTACTTC.

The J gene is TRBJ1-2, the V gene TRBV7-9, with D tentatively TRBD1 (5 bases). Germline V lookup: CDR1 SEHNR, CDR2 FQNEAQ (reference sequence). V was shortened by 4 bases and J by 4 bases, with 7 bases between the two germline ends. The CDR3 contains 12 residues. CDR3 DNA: TGTGCCAGCAGCTCTGACAGCTATGGCTACACCTTC. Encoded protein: CASSSDSYGYTF.

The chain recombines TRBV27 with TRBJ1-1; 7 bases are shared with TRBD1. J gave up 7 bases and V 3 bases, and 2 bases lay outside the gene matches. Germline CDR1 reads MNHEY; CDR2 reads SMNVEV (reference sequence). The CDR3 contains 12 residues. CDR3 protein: CASSFGDSEAFF. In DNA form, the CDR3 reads TGTGCCAGCAGTTTTGGGGACAGTGAAGCTTTCTTT.

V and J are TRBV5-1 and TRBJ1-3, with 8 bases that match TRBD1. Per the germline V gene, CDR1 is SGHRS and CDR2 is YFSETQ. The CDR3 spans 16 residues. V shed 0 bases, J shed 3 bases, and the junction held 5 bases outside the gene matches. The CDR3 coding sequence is TGCGCCAGCAGCTTGGGTCAGGGGGCTTTTGGAAACACCATATATTTT. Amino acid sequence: CASSLGQGAFGNTIYF.

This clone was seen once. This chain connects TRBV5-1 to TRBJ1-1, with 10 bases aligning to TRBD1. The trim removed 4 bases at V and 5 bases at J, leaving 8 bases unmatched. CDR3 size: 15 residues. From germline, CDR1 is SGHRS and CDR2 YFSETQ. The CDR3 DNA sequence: TGCGCCAGCAGCCGGGACAGGGGTATTAGGACTGAAGCTTTCTTT. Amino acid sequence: CASSRDRGIRTEAFF. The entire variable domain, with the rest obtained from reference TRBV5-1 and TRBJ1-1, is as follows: KAGVTQTPRYLIKTRGQQVTLSCSPISGHRSVSWYQQTPGQGLQFLFEYFSETQRNKGNFPGRFSGRQFSNSRSEMNVSTLELGDSALYLCASSRDRGIRTEAFFGQGTRLTVV.

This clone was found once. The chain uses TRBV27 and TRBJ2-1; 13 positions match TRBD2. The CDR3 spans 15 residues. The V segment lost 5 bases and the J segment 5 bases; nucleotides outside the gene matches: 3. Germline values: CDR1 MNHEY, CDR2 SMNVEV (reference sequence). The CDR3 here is CASSPGTSGNNEQFF. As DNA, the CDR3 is TGTGCCAGCAGTCCCGGGACTAGCGGGAACAATGAGCAGTTCTTC.

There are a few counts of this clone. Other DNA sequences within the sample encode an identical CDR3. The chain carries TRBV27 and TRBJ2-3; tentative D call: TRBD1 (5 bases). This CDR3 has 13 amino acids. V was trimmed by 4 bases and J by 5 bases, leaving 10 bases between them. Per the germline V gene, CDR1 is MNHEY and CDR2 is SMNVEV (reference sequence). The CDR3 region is CASSSTVEDTQYF. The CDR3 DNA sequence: TGTGCCAGCAGTTCGACAGTGGAAGATACGCAGTATTTT.

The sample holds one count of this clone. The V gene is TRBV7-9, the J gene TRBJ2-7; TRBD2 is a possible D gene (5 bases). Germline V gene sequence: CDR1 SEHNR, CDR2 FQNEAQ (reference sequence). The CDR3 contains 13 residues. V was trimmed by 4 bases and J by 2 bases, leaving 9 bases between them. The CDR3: CASSSDSPYEQYF. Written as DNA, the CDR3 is TGTGCCAGCAGCTCGGACTCCCCCTACGAGCAGTACTTC.